The present TCR beta chain was sequenced within a study of blood T cell repertoires in COVID-19. Study-wide background: Specimens from acute and convalescent COVID-19 originated in the United States, Italy and Spain. PBMCs, B-cell-depleted T cells, or T cells were the source of the cDNA or gDNA that made up the material.

In this sample, this clone turned up once. Study processing details: How many nucleated cells were present was estimated from reference gene primer amplification. Sequencing used immunoSEQ multiplex PCR; TCRdb keeps in-frame clones, though not all of them. V and J calls and clone size follow that table, whereas D and trimming were derived from the DNA. The sample shows around 70,000 clones, roughly 91% of them seen only once. CDR3 length: 16 residues. Trimming took 0 bases from V and 2 from J, leaving 14 bases between them. Germline V gene data show CDR1 as LGHNA and CDR2 as YSLEER. The chain employs TRBV4-3 and TRBJ2-7, with D perhaps TRBD2 (6 bases). The receptor's source is a man aged 50-59 years with active COVID-19. Sequenced sample: peripheral blood. The CDR3, as DNA: TGCGCCAGCAGCCAAGATCTCCGGGGGTCCACCTACGAGCAGTACTTC. This encodes CASSQDLRGSTYEQYF.